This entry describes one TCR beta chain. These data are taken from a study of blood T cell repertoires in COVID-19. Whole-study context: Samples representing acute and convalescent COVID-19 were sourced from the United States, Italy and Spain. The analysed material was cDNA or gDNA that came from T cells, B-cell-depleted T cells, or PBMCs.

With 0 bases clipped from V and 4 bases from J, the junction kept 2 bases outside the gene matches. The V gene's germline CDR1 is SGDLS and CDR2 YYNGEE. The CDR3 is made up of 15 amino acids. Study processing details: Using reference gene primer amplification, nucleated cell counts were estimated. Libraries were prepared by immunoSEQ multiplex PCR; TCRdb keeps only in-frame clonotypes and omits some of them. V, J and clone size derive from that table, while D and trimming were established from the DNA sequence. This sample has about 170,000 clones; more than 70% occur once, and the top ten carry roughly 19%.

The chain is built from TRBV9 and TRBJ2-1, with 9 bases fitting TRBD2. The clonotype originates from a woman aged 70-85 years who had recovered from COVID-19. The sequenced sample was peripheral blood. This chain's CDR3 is CASSVASGEYNEQFF. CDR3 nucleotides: TGTGCCAGCAGCGTAGCTAGCGGGGAGTACAATGAGCAGTTCTTC.